The subject of this entry is one T cell receptor beta chain. The antigen is undetermined. The CDR3 length is 13 residues. The V gene lost 3 bases and the J gene lost 3 bases, with 8 bases spanning the gap. Germline V gives CDR1 WNHNN, CDR2 SYGVQD (reference sequence). PCR amplification relied on 60 Vbeta primers (plus 13 Jbeta primers). Repertoires were generated with immunoSEQ multiplex PCR, while TCRdb's copy carries only in-frame clones and drops some. The sample shows around 180,000 clones, around 82% of them seen only once. The entry originates in a study of cytomegalovirus exposure and HLA in healthy donors. Study results and caveats: Earlier findings revealed that most TCR beta V segments proved productive either about 87% or about 30% of the time. Later analysis demonstrated an association between a missense DCLRE1C variant and TCR beta V- and J-gene trimming. Cytomegalovirus-associated TCR beta chains were listed, numbering some 170.

The sequenced material came from PBMCs. The clonotype comes from a woman aged 50 to 60 in good health and CMV-seropositive. The chain combines TRBV10-1 with TRBJ1-2; no clear D. In nucleotides, the CDR3 is TGCGCCAGCAGTGAAGGGAGAGACTATGGCTACACCTTC. Translated: CASSEGRDYGYTF.